This T cell receptor (beta chain) was sequenced during a study of beta chain features in type 1 diabetes. Trimming removed 4 bases at V and 1 base at J, with 9 bases between. CDR1 is SGHRS and CDR2 is YFSETQ in the germline V gene. The CDR3 has 15 amino acids. Of the isolated RNA, all was reverse transcribed, and so the sequenced material was expressed TCRB transcripts. Naive, central memory and regulatory T cell samples averaged around 3.5 million immunoSEQ reads each. Data came from immunoSEQ multiplex PCR; TCRdb stores just in-frame clones and leaves some out. The sample lists around 120,000 clones; roughly 17% were seen once. This clone was seen ten or more times. Its antigen is currently unknown. Whole-study findings and limits: A potential influence of HLA type upon TCRB rearrangement remained unresolved herein. For Type 1 diabetes patients, all four CD4+ subsets carried TCRB CDR3s that were moderately but significantly shorter.

This receptor was taken from a man aged 18 to 30 with type 1 diabetes. The gene calls are TRBV5-1 and TRBJ2-6; D is ambiguous. Input material: central memory CD4+ T cells from blood. In DNA, the CDR3 is TGCGCCAGCAGCCCCACGGATTCTGGGGCCAACGTCCTGACTTTC. Amino acids: CASSPTDSGANVLTF. Full variable domain (missing parts from reference TRBV5-1 and TRBJ2-6): KAGVTQTPRYLIKTRGQQVTLSCSPISGHRSVSWYQQTPGQGLQFLFEYFSETQRNKGNFPGRFSGRQFSNSRSEMNVSTLELGDSALYLCASSPTDSGANVLTFGAGSRLTVL.